This T cell receptor beta chain was identified during a study of blood T cell repertoires in COVID-19 (dated by TCRdb to 2020 to 2022). For the study in its entirety: Samples from collaborators originated in the United States, Italy and Spain and spanned both the acute and convalescent phases of COVID-19. The material from the prospective study consisted of cDNA or gDNA derived from T cells, B-cell-depleted T cells, or PBMCs. Subjects who had been exposed to COVID-19, were actively infected with it, or had recovered from it provided the deeply sampled blood TCRbeta repertoires that made up the dataset. The repertoires were made available in a free public database intended to serve as a resource for research on the immune response to SARS-CoV-2. Samples were obtained from the ongoing ImmuneRACE study (first 160 participants) and from over 1,000 subjects provided by 6 global collaborators. Sample metadata almost always included a de-identified subject ID, COVID-19 status, age in years and sex. Where available, HLA class I and class II types were obtained from metadata supplied by the sample provider rather than from assay-based typing.

Worth noting for this clone: The antigen this receptor binds is unknown. The record has no base qualities; no much larger clone is one base away.

The collaborating institutions used their own protocols to collect whole blood in K2EDTA tubes. For TCRbeta analysis, collaborators shipped samples as frozen whole blood, isolated PBMCs, or DNA extracted from either of those sample types. V is trimmed back by 4 bases and J by 3 bases, and the junction contains 7 bases that no gene match accounts for. Taken from cysteine to phenylalanine, the CDR3 has 15 residues. The sequence is cut down to CDR3 DNA, 45 bases in frame from base 1. CDR1 and CDR2 (LGHDT, YNNKEL) derive from the germline V gene (reference sequence). Results the study describes overall, beyond this receptor: How much clinical and demographic metadata was included differed by source and by participant, and the metadata was provided uncurated.

TCRbeta CDR3 regions were amplified from genomic DNA by means of the immunoSEQ Assay, a bias-controlled multiplex PCR. Under the source paper's analysis protocol: Within the assay, amplification of reference gene primers was used to estimate how many nucleated cells each sample contained. To quantify the absolute abundance of each unique TCRbeta CDR3 rearrangement, sequence reads were collapsed and filtered. For each sample, productive Simpson clonality was calculated by taking the square root of Simpson's diversity index across productive rearrangements. Drawn from immuneACCESS, this table holds only the in-frame rearrangements with V and J called that TCRdb kept. Clones are partly lost; checked studies trace under half to an unresolved V gene and leave the rest unexplained. The V and J calls and the clone size are those of that table, but D and trimming were determined from the DNA. This sample has just under 95,000 clones in its table, and about four fifths of those were observed once. Of the sample, around 17% falls within the top ten clones.

The chain is assembled from TRBV3-1 (or the pseudogene TRBV3-2) and TRBJ2-7; 9 nucleotides in the junction match TRBD2. Material for sequencing was peripheral blood. The source is a human donor in a cohort sampled during active COVID-19. The CDR3 in this case is CASSLGLAGLYEQYF. The DNA is TGTGCCAGCAGCCTAGGGCTAGCGGGGCTCTACGAGCAGTACTTC.